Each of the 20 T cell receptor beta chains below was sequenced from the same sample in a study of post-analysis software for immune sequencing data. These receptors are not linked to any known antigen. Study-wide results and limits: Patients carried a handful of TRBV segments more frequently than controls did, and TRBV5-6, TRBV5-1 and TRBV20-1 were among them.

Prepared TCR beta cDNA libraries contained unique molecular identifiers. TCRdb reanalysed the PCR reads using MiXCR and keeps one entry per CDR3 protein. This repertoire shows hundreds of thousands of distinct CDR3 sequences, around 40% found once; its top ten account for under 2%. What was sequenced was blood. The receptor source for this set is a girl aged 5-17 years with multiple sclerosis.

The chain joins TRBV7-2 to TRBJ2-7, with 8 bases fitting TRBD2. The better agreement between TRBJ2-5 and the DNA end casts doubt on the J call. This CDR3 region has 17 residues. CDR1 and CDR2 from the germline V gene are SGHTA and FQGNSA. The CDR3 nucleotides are TGTGCCAGCAGCTTAGGCGGGAGCGGGAGCCGTCGAGAGACCCAGTACTTC. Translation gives CASSLGGSGSRRETQYF.

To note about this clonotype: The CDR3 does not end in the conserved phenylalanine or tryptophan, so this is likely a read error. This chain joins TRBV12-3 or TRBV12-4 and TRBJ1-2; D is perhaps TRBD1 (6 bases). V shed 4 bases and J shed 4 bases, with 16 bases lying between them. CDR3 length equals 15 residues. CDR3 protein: CASSSHRGAGYGYTL. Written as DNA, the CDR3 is TGTGCCAGCAGTTCCCACCGGGGGGCAGGCTATGGCTACACCCTC.

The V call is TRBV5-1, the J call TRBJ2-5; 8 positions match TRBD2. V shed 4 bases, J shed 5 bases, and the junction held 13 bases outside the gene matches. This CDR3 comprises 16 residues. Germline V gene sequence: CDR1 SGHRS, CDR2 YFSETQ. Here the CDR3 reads CASSHLLRGESETQYF. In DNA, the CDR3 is TGCGCCAGCAGCCACCTACTGCGGGGGGAGAGTGAGACCCAGTACTTC.

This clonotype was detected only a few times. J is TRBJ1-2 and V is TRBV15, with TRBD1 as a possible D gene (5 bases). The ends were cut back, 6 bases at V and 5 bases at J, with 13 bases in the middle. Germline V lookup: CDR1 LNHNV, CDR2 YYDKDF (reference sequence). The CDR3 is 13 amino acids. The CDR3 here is CATRPGREYGYTF. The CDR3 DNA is TGTGCCACCAGGCCGGGGCGAGAGTATGGCTACACCTTC.

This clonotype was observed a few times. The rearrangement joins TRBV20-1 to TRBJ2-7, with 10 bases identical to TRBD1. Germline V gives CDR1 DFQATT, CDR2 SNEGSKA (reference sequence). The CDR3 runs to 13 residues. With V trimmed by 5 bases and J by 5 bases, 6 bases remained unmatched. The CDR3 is CSAGGTGVHEQYF. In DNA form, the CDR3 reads TGCAGTGCTGGCGGGACAGGGGTCCACGAGCAGTACTTC.

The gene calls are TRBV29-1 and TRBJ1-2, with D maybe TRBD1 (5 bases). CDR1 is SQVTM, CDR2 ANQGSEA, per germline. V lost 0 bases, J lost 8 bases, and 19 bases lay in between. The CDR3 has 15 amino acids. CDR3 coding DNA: TGCAGCGTTGAAGATCGGTGGCAGGGTAGTCAAGGCTACACCTTC. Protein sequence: CSVEDRWQGSQGYTF.

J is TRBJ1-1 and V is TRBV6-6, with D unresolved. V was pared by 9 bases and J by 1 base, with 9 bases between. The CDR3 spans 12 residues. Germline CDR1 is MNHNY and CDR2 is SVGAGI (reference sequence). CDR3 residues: CASFFGNTEAFF. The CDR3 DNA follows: TGTGCCAGTTTTTTCGGGAACACTGAAGCTTTCTTT.

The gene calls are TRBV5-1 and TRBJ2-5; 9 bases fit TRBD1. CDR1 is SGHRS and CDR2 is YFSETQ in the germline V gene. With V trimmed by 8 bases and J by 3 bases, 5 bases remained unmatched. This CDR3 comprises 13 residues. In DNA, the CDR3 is TGCGCCAGTGCCCGGGACAGGGAAGAGACCCAGTACTTC. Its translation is CASARDREETQYF.

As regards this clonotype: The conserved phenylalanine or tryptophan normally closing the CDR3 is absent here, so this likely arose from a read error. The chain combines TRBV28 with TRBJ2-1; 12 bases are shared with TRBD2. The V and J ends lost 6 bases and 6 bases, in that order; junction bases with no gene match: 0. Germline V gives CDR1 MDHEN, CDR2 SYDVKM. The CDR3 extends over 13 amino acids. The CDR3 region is CASRLAGGNEQFL. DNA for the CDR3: TGTGCCAGCAGACTAGCGGGAGGCAATGAGCAGTTCTTA.

Here the CDR3 DNA reads TGCGCCAGCAGCCAAACCGGCCTGGCGCCCCAGCATTTT. This encodes CASSQTGLAPQHF. The chain has TRBV4-1 and TRBJ1-5; D is unclear. The CDR3 length is 13 residues. The germline V gene encodes CDR1 MGHRA and CDR2 YSYEKL. Trimming took 2 bases from V and 9 from J, leaving 11 bases between them.

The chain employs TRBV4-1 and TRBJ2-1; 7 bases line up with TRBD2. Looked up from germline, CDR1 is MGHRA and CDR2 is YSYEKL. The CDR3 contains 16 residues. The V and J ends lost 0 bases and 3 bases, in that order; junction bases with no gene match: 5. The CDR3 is CASSQDTGLVYNEQFF. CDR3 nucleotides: TGCGCCAGCAGCCAAGATACCGGACTAGTCTACAATGAGCAGTTCTTC.

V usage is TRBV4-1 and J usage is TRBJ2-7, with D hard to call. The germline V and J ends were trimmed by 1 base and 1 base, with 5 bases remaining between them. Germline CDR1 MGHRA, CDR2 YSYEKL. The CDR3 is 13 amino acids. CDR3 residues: CASSQVQSYEQYF. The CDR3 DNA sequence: TGCGCCAGCAGCCAAGTCCAGTCCTACGAGCAGTACTTC.

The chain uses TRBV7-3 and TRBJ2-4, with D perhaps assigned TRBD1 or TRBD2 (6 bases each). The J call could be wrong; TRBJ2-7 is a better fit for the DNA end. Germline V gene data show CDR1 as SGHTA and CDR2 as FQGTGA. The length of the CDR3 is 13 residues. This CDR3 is CASSTDGGGEQYF. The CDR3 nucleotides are TGTGCCAGCAGTACGGACGGAGGGGGCGAGCAGTACTTC.

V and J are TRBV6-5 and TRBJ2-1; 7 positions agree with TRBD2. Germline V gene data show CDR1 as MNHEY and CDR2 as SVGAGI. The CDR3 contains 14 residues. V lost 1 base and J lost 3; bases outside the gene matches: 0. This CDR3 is CASSYWTSYNEQFF. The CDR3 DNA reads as TGTGCCAGCAGTTACTGGACTAGCTACAATGAGCAGTTCTTC.

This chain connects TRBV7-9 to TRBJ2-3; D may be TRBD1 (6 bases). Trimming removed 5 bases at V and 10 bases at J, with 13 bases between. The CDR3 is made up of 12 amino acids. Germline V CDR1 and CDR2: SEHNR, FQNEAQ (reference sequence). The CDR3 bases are TGTGCCAGCAGCGCTAGACAGGTTGCGCAGTATTTT. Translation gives CASSARQVAQYF.

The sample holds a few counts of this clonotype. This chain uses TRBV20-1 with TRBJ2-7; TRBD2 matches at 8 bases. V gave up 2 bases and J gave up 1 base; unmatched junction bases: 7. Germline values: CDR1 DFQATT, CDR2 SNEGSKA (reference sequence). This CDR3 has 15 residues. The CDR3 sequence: CSARTPRGGSYEQYF. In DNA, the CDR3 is TGCAGTGCTAGAACCCCACGGGGGGGTTCCTACGAGCAGTACTTC.

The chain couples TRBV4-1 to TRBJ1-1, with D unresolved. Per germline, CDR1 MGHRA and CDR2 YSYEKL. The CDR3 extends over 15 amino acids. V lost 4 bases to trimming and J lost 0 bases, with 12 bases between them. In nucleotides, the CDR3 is TGCGCCAGCAGCCCCCAAATACGTATGAACACTGAAGCTTTCTTT. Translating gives CASSPQIRMNTEAFF.

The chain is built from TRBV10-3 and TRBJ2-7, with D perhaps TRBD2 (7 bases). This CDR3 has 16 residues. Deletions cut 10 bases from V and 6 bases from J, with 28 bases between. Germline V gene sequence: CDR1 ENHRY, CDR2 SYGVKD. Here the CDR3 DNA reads TGTGCCACCACCCCAGGGGAAGCGGGACCACTCTCCGAGCAGTACTTC. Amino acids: CATTPGEAGPLSEQYF.

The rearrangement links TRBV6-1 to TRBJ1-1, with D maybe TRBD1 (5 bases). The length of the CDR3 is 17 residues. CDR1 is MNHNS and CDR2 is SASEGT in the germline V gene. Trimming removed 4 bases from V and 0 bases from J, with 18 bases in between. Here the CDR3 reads CASSGTKQALMNTEAFF. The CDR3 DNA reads TGTGCCAGCAGTGGGACAAAACAGGCCTTAATGAACACTGAAGCTTTCTTT.

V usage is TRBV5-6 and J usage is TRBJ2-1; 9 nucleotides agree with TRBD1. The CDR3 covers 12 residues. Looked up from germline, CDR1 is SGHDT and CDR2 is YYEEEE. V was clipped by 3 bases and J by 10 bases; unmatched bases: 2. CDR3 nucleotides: TGTGCCAGCAGCTGGGGGACAGGGGAGCAGTTCTTC. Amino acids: CASSWGTGEQFF. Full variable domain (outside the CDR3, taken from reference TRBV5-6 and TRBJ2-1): DAGVTQSPTHLIKTRGQQVTLRCSPKSGHDTVSWYQQALGQGPQFIFQYYEEEERQRGNFPDRFSGHQFPNYSSELNVNALLLGDSALYLCASSWGTGEQFFGPGTRLTVL.